This T cell receptor (beta chain) was identified during a study of OX40 agonist ivuxolimab in advanced cancers. Background on the study: Patients receiving dose escalation had hepatocellular carcinoma, melanoma, renal cell or head and neck cancer. Broader study findings: Within 6 weeks, CD4+ and CD8+ blood T cells expanded clonally at 0.1 to 3.0 mg/kg.

The CDR3 consists of 14 residues. V trimming: 5 bases; J trimming: 4 bases; junction bases outside the gene matches: 6. Per the germline V gene, CDR1 is MNHNS and CDR2 is SASEGT. Sequencing was performed with immunoSEQ multiplex PCR; in TCRdb, only in-frame clones are kept and a portion is missing. The data show 45,000 to 55,000 clones, with around 84% seen just once and approximately 1.6% held by the top ten. To note about this clone: Its specificity is not known.

The sequence derives from an adult with an advanced solid tumor such as melanoma, head and neck, liver or kidney cancer. The specimen comprised CD4+ or CD8+ T cells sorted from blood, sampled in a trial of the OX40 agonist ivuxolimab. The rearrangement joins TRBV6-1 to TRBJ2-7; 9 nucleotides agree with TRBD1. Here the CDR3 reads CASSPGQGGYEQYF. The CDR3 DNA follows: TGTGCCAGCAGTCCGGGACAGGGAGGATACGAGCAGTACTTC.